This note documents a single TCR beta chain sequence. The sample belongs to a study of blood T cell repertoires in COVID-19. The protocol was immunoSEQ multiplex PCR, while the TCRdb copy is restricted to in-frame clones and leaves out a portion. The table records hundreds of thousands of clones, approximately 90% of them present only once. The TCR comes from a woman between 50 and 59 years old with COVID-19, enrolled during active disease. Sequences were obtained from peripheral blood.

Here the CDR3 DNA reads TGTGCCAGCAGTGAGGTCGGGACAGGGCCTGGCTACACCTTC. This gives the protein CASSEVGTGPGYTF. V and J are TRBV2 and TRBJ1-2; 9 nucleotides agree with TRBD1. This CDR3 comprises 14 residues. Germline assignment: CDR1 SNHLY and CDR2 FYNNEI. The V and J ends lost 3 bases and 7 bases, in that order; junction bases with no gene match: 6.